What follows is one T cell receptor (beta chain) and its context. Its antigen is unidentified. The sample belongs to a study of T cell responses to AZD1222 COVID-19 vaccine. Measured with immunoSEQ multiplex PCR; TCRdb has only the in-frame clones, and not every one. The data contain roughly 13,000 clones, approximately 80% of them singletons. The V end was cut by 4 bases, the J end by 6 bases, with 15 bases between. The CDR3 has 13 amino acids. The V gene's germline CDR1 is GTSNPN and CDR2 SVGIG (reference sequence). General study results and limits: The study found Spike-specific TCR breadth and depth rose after two AZD1222 doses. Seropositive at baseline were only six or seven AZD1222 recipients.

The clonotype was recovered from an adult who received the AZD1222 COVID-19 vaccine. The chain has TRBV30 and TRBJ1-2; D uncertain. The input for sequencing was peripheral blood, taken 28 days after the second AZD1222 dose. The CDR3 DNA reads as TGTGCCTGGAAACAGAGCGGCGATGATGGCTACACCTTC. It codes for CAWKQSGDDGYTF.